Shown below are 12 T cell receptor beta chains from a single sample sequenced in a study of blood T cells in healthy people across ages. It was with a sample-barcoded 5' primer and a J-beta primer mix that a second PCR of about 7 to 12 cycles was run. TCRdb used MiXCR to reprocess the 5' RACE reads, holding one entry per CDR3 protein. The data show over 1,500,000 distinct CDR3 sequences, around half seen once. Sequencing used blood. These receptors were obtained from a woman aged 40 to 55 in good health.

V gene TRBV6-1 combines with J gene TRBJ2-1, with D maybe TRBD1 (6 bases). Trimming pared 6 bases from V and 0 bases from J, leaving 15 bases between. The CDR3 is 16 residues long. The germline CDR1 and CDR2 sequences are MNHNS and SASEGT. CDR3: CASSARGSSSYNEQFF. CDR3 nucleotide sequence: TGTGCCAGCAGCGCGAGGGGGAGCAGCTCCTACAATGAGCAGTTCTTC.

This clonotype came up a few times. The chain uses TRBV18 and TRBJ2-7; D possibly matches TRBD1 or TRBD2 (5 bases each). The J call may be mistaken, given a closer DNA end match to TRBJ2-5. Germline V gene sequence: CDR1 KGHSH, CDR2 LQKENI. The CDR3 length is 14 residues. CDR3 loop: CASSPVGDGETQYF. In DNA, the CDR3 is TGTGCCAGCTCACCTGTGGGGGATGGTGAGACCCAGTACTTC.

The chain is built from TRBV7-9 and TRBJ2-1, with a possible D match to TRBD1 (6 bases). Germline loops: CDR1 SEHNR, CDR2 FQNEAQ (reference sequence). The CDR3 has 16 amino acids. V was pared by 1 base and J by 10 bases, with 20 bases between. This CDR3 is CASSLVSWQGFDEQFF. The CDR3 DNA reads TGTGCCAGCAGCTTAGTTTCATGGCAGGGGTTTGACGAGCAGTTCTTC. The complete variable domain, with remaining parts taken from reference TRBV7-9 and TRBJ2-1, reads DTGVSQNPRHKITKRGQNVTFRCDPISEHNRLYWYRQTLGQGPEFLTYFQNEAQLEKSRLLSDRFSAERPKGSFSTLEIQRTEQGDSAMYLCASSLVSWQGFDEQFFGPGTRLTVL.

CDR3 sequence: CASSLERGRAKYF. The CDR3 DNA reads TGTGCCAGCAGCTTAGAGCGGGGGCGCGCGAAGTATTTT. The chain carries TRBV7-2 and TRBJ2-3; TRBD2 aligns across 8 bases. The CDR3 length is 13 residues. The V segment lost 1 base and the J segment 13 bases; nucleotides outside the gene matches: 7. Per germline, CDR1 SGHTA and CDR2 FQGNSA.

The rearrangement joins TRBV6-2 or TRBV6-3 to TRBJ1-1, with 10 bases fitting TRBD1. V lost 7 bases, J lost 0 bases, and 8 bases stayed unmatched. The germline V gene encodes CDR1 MNHEY and CDR2 SVGEGT. The length of the CDR3 is 16 residues. CDR3 DNA sequence: TGTGCCAGCAACGAAGACAGGGGGCGCATGAACACTGAAGCTTTCTTT. It specifies CASNEDRGRMNTEAFF.

This clonotype was observed a single time. V usage is TRBV6-6 and J usage is TRBJ1-1; D ambiguous. In germline, CDR1 is MNHNY, CDR2 SVGAGI (reference sequence). This CDR3 is built from 15 residues. V lost 0 bases, J lost 1 base, and 9 bases lay in between. The DNA for the CDR3 is TGTGCCAGCAGTTACTCGGCGGAGGAGAACACTGAAGCTTTCTTT. It is translated as CASSYSAEENTEAFF.

This clonotype was recorded a few times. The J gene is TRBJ2-1, the V gene TRBV12-5, with unresolved D. CDR1 is LGHNT and CDR2 is FRNRAP in the germline V gene. The CDR3 extends over 13 amino acids. The V end lost 2 bases, the J end lost 9 bases, and 11 bases lay between the germline ends. This CDR3 reads CASGLWGLGEQFF. The CDR3 DNA reads TGTGCTAGTGGTTTGTGGGGTCTGGGTGAGCAGTTCTTC.

This clonotype showed up just a few times. CDR3 in amino acids: CASSLRGLNNYGYTF. CDR3 sequence (DNA): TGTGCCAGCAGCTTACGGGGACTGAATAACTATGGCTACACCTTC. The chain employs TRBV13 and TRBJ1-2; maybe TRBD1 (5 bases). Germline-derived CDR1 and CDR2 are PRHDT and FYEKMQ (reference sequence). Trimming removed 2 bases at V and 1 base at J, with 11 bases between. The CDR3 has 15 amino acids.

DNA for the CDR3: TGCAGTGCTGGACAGGGTTTAGGCAAAAACATTCAGTACTTC. Translation: CSAGQGLGKNIQYF. The rearrangement links TRBV20-1 to TRBJ2-4; 8 bases line up with TRBD1. This CDR3 has 14 residues. Germline CDR1 reads DFQATT; CDR2 reads SNEGSKA (reference sequence). V lost 5 bases, J lost 3 bases, and 6 bases stayed unmatched.

The chain couples TRBV6-5 to TRBJ2-3; D remains ambiguous. V dropped 11 bases and J dropped 6 bases, with 9 bases sitting between them. The CDR3 is 10 residues long. Germline V gene sequence: CDR1 MNHEY, CDR2 SVGAGI. CDR3 residues: CAGGRDTQYF. In nucleotides, the CDR3 is TGTGCCGGTGGAAGGGATACGCAGTATTTT.

This clonotype occurred a few times. As DNA, the CDR3 is TGCGCCAGCAGCGCCCCGGGACAGGGGGCGTTGGATGGCTACACCTTC. Protein sequence: CASSAPGQGALDGYTF. The chain joins TRBV4-1 to TRBJ1-2; TRBD1 matches 12 bases. Germline CDR1 reads MGHRA; CDR2 reads YSYEKL. The CDR3 contains 16 residues. Germline trimming cut 5 bases from V and 6 bases from J; bases unmatched to any gene: 10.

This clonotype was seen only a few times. The rearrangement links TRBV21-1 to TRBJ2-2; the table calls TRBD1, which could not be checked here. TRBV21-1 is designated a pseudogene. This CDR3 comprises 17 residues. The CDR3 region is CASSPIRPWTDTGELFF. The CDR3 nucleotides are TGTGCCAGCAGCCCAATCCGCCCCTGGACGGACACCGGGGAGCTGTTTTTT.